This T cell receptor (beta chain) was captured in a study of cytomegalovirus exposure and HLA in healthy donors. General study findings and limits: The availability of immune exposure information extended only to CMV serostatus.

On this clone: The antigen is unknown.

PCR primers comprised 60 Vbeta and 13 Jbeta primers. Profiled with immunoSEQ multiplex PCR; TCRdb holds only in-frame clones, not every one. The sample has about 190,000 clones, roughly 74% seen once; the top ten hold roughly 15%. The CDR3 loop spans 14 amino acids. Trimming removed 4 bases from V and 0 bases from J, with 7 bases in between. The V gene's germline CDR1 is SGDLS and CDR2 YYNGEE. Material: PBMCs. The sequence was obtained from a woman in her 30s in good health and CMV-seropositive. V gene TRBV9 combines with J gene TRBJ2-2; D gene unclear. The CDR3 DNA reads as TGTGCCAGCAGCAGAGATACGAACACCGGGGAGCTGTTTTTT. It translates to CASSRDTNTGELFF.